A selection of T cell receptor beta chains follows, all from one sample in a study of regulatory T cells in long-lasting Graves disease. MiXCR, applied by TCRdb to the multiplex PCR reads, yields one record per CDR3 protein. The sample consists of 650,000 to 850,000 distinct CDR3 sequences, 25% to 30% of them appearing once. This specimen consisted of peripheral blood mononuclear cells (PBMCs), obtained when the disease was refractory, from a patient treated with antithyroid drugs. The receptors were sampled from a female donor with Graves disease. The CDR3 runs from the conserved cysteine through the conserved F or W. The order of the fields is clone size, V gene, J gene, D gene, CDR3 DNA, CDR3 protein. The D gene is left open where the match is weak. Expanded clones get a size class; other rows say once, few or many, or leave the size out.

>NA|TRBV5-1|TRBJ2-7|NA
TGCGCCAGCAGCTTGGGTAAGGTGTCGGGAGTGGGGGAGCAGTACTTC
CASSLGKVSGVGEQYF
>many|TRBV2|TRBJ2-7|TRBD1
TGTGCCAGCAGTGCCTCCGGACAGGGGTCCGTGGAGCAGTACTTC
CASSASGQGSVEQYF
>NA|TRBV4-1|TRBJ2-7|TRBD1
TGCGCCAGCAGCCAGGAAGCCGGGACAGCGGTTTACGCGCAGTACTTC
CASSQEAGTAVYAQYF
>few|TRBV19|TRBJ1-1|NA
TGTGCCAGTAGTATAGAGGGGCTTAGGAACACTGAAGCTTTCTTT
CASSIEGLRNTEAFF
>NA|TRBV28|TRBJ2-7|TRBD1
TGTGCCAGCACCCCCATAACCGGGACAGGGATCTACGAGCAGTACTTC
CASTPITGTGIYEQYF
>NA|TRBV30|TRBJ2-7|TRBD2
TGTGCCTGGGGGACTAGCGGGACGTACGAGCAGTACTTC
CAWGTSGTYEQYF
>many|TRBV12-3/TRBV12-4|TRBJ1-2|NA
TGTGCCAGCAGTTCGACCCCGGGGTATGGCTACACCTTC
CASSSTPGYGYTF
>few|TRBV7-9|TRBJ1-2|NA
TGTGCCAGCAGGGAGACAGAGGACTATGGCTACACCTTC
CASRETEDYGYTF
>once|TRBV29-1|TRBJ2-2|NA
TGCAGCGTTGCAGGGACCGGGGAGCTGTTTTTT
CSVAGTGELFF
>NA|TRBV29-1|TRBJ1-1|TRBD1
TGCGGCGTTGGGGAGGGGGCAGCCACTGAAGCTTTCTTT
CGVGEGAATEAFF
>few|TRBV5-1|TRBJ1-1|NA
TGCGCCAGCAGCTTGGGACAGGTACGGGTCACTGAAGCTTTCTTT
CASSLGQVRVTEAFF
>NA|TRBV3-1|TRBJ2-7|TRBD2
TGTGCCAGCAGCCAAGGTCCTGGCGGGAGTTACGAGCAGTACTTC
CASSQGPGGSYEQYF
>few|TRBV12-3/TRBV12-4|TRBJ1-1|TRBD1
TGTGCCAGCACCCCGGGACAGGGGGGGAGAGAAGCTTTCTTT
CASTPGQGGREAFF
>NA|TRBV11-2|TRBJ1-3|NA
TGTGCCAGCAGAAACCTGATCTCTGGAAACACCATATATTTT
CASRNLISGNTIYF
>NA|TRBV5-1|TRBJ1-6|TRBD1
TGCGCCAGCAGCTTGGAACAGGGGCGGAATTCACCCCTCCACTTT
CASSLEQGRNSPLHF
>few|TRBV12-5|TRBJ1-1|NA
TGTGCTAGTAGACTACAAATGAACACTGAAGCTTTCTTT
CASRLQMNTEAFF
>few|TRBV29-1|TRBJ1-1|TRBD1
TGCAGCGTCCGCCCCGACAGGGGGCAGATCACTGAAGCTTTCTTT
CSVRPDRGQITEAFF
>few|TRBV20-1|TRBJ1-2|NA
TGCAGTGCTAGAGTCCCCCTATGGAATGGCTACACCTTC
CSARVPLWNGYTF
>many|TRBV20-1|TRBJ2-5|TRBD2
TGCAGTGCTAGTCGGGGGGGCGACGAGACCCAGTACTTC
CSASRGGDETQYF
>few|TRBV19|TRBJ2-1|NA
TGTGCCACCATCCCCGGGAATCGGTCCTACAATGAGCAGTTCTTC
CATIPGNRSYNEQFF
>NA|TRBV15|TRBJ1-1|NA
TGTGCCACCAGACAGGGCCCTCTCACTGAAGCTTTCTTT
CATRQGPLTEAFF
>NA|TRBV11-1|TRBJ2-5|TRBD2
TGTGCCAGCAGCAGAGGACTAGCGCTGGAGACCCAGTACTTC
CASSRGLALETQYF
>many|TRBV11-3|TRBJ2-5|TRBD2
TGTGCCAGCAGCCGAGGGACTAGCGGGAGCAGGACCCAGTACTTC
CASSRGTSGSRTQYF
>few|TRBV20-1|TRBJ2-7|NA
TGCAGTGCTAGAGAGGGGCAGCGGGCCTACGAGCAGTACTTC
CSAREGQRAYEQYF
>many|TRBV6-1|TRBJ2-7|TRBD2
TGTGCCAGCAGTCCCCGGACTAGCGGAGCCGAGCAGTACTTC
CASSPRTSGAEQYF
>NA|TRBV28|TRBJ2-1|NA
TGTGCCAGCAGTCCAGACCTAGAGTCTGAGCAGTTCTTC
CASSPDLESEQFF
>NA|TRBV3-1|TRBJ2-3|NA
TGTGCCAGCAGCCAACGGGCTGTCGGAACTAGCACAGATACGCAGTATTTT
CASSQRAVGTSTDTQYF
>many|TRBV2|TRBJ2-7|TRBD2
TGTGCCAGCAGGCCGGGACTAGCGGGCCTCGAGCAGTACTTC
CASRPGLAGLEQYF
>NA|TRBV6-2/TRBV6-3|TRBJ2-7|NA
TGTGCCAGCAGTCTCGGACATTATACCTACGAGCAGTACTTC
CASSLGHYTYEQYF
>NA|TRBV3-1|TRBJ1-1|NA
TGTGCCAGCAGCCAAGTCCGTGGGTCTGAAGCTTTCTTT
CASSQVRGSEAFF
>NA|TRBV20-1|TRBJ2-5|TRBD2
TGCAGTGCTAGCTCCGGGACTATCCCCTCAGAGACCCAGTACTTC
CSASSGTIPSETQYF
>few|TRBV30|TRBJ1-5|NA
TGTGCCTGGAGTCCCGGAGTGCATCAGCCCCAGCATTTT
CAWSPGVHQPQHF
>many|TRBV3-1|TRBJ2-7|NA
TGTGCCAGCAGCCAACAGGTCGAGCAGTACTTC
CASSQQVEQYF
>NA|TRBV5-6|TRBJ2-5|NA
TGTGCCAGCAGCTTACGGGGGGCAGAGACCCAGTACTTC
CASSLRGAETQYF
>few|TRBV25-1|TRBJ1-2|NA
TGTGCCAGCAGCGGGACTGACCGCTATGGCTACACCTTC
CASSGTDRYGYTF
>NA|TRBV2|TRBJ2-1|NA
TGTGCCAGCATTAGGGACAAAGTATACAATGAGCAGTTCTTC
CASIRDKVYNEQFF
>many|TRBV28|TRBJ2-1|TRBD2
TGTGCCAGCAGACCCGTACCGGGACTAGCGACGTGGGAGCAGTTCTTC
CASRPVPGLATWEQFF
>few|TRBV10-3|TRBJ1-5|NA
TGTGCCATCAGTGAGGTAGGCCCGGGTCAGCCCCAGCATTTT
CAISEVGPGQPQHF
>NA|TRBV20-1|TRBJ2-7|NA
TGCAGTGCTAGCCGCCCGGGGCCCAGGAACGAGCAGTACTTC
CSASRPGPRNEQYF
>many|TRBV2|TRBJ2-7|TRBD1
TGTGCCAGCAGTGGCCGGGACAGGGACTACGAGCAGTACTTC
CASSGRDRDYEQYF
>NA|TRBV6-5|TRBJ1-6|NA
TGTGCCAGCAGTTACTCGGGGGGGGATTCACCCCTCCACTTT
CASSYSGGDSPLHF
>NA|TRBV19|TRBJ1-2|TRBD1
TGTGCCAGCCTGGGCGACAGGGGGCATGGCTACACCTTC
CASLGDRGHGYTF
>NA|TRBV5-1|TRBJ1-2|TRBD1
TGCGCCAGCAGCCCAAATGGCCCAGGGGGCTATGGCTACACCTTC
CASSPNGPGGYGYTF
>few|TRBV7-2|TRBJ1-5|NA
TGTGCCAGCAGCTTACAAGAGGGGGGACAGCCCCAGCATTTT
CASSLQEGGQPQHF
>NA|TRBV12-3/TRBV12-4|TRBJ2-7|TRBD2
TGTGCCAGCAGTTTAGTAGCGGGGGTGAGAGGGGAGCAGTACTTC
CASSLVAGVRGEQYF